The 5 T cell receptor beta chains given below trace back to one sample, sequenced in a study of blood T cell repertoires in COVID-19. This table comes from immunoSEQ multiplex PCR, and its TCRdb copy is limited to in-frame clones, with some not included. The sample carries 100,000 or so clones, 91% recorded once. Specimen: peripheral blood. The source is a man between 50 and 59 years old with acute or convalescent COVID-19.

This sequence joins TRBV28 and TRBJ2-2; D unclear. Germline V gives CDR1 MDHEN, CDR2 SYDVKM. The CDR3 covers 13 residues. The V gene lost 7 bases and the J gene lost 2 bases, with 8 bases spanning the gap. CDR3 sequence reads: CASMNSNTGELFF. DNA of the CDR3: TGTGCCAGCATGAACAGCAACACCGGGGAGCTGTTTTTT.

As DNA, the CDR3 is TGTGCTAGTGGCCCCGGACAGATGAATTCACCCCTCCACTTT. Translating gives CASGPGQMNSPLHF. The V call is TRBV12-5, the J call TRBJ1-6; tentative D call: TRBD1 (6 bases). Trimming left V 6 bases short and J 7 bases short, with 13 bases between. Per the germline V gene, CDR1 is LGHNT and CDR2 is FRNRAP. This CDR3 comprises 14 residues. Filled out from reference TRBV12-5 and TRBJ1-6, the complete variable domain reads DARVTQTPRHKVTEMGQEVTMRCQPILGHNTVFWYRQTMMQGLELLAYFRNRAPLDDSGMPKDRFSAEMPDATLATLKIQPSEPRDSAVYFCASGPGQMNSPLHFGNGTRLTVT.

V is TRBV7-2 and J is TRBJ1-2; 9 bases are shared with TRBD1. V lost 1 base to trimming and J lost 0 bases; unmatched junction nucleotides: 3. This CDR3 contains 16 residues. Germline V CDR1 and CDR2: SGHTA, FQGNSA. The DNA for the CDR3 is TGTGCCAGCAGCTTAGACACAGGGGGCACTAACTATGGCTACACCTTC. It encodes CASSLDTGGTNYGYTF.

This clone has just a few counts. The chain carries TRBV2 and TRBJ1-6; D is undetermined. Germline CDR1 is SNHLY and CDR2 is FYNNEI. The CDR3 is made up of 14 amino acids. V was clipped by 6 bases and J by 11 bases, with 17 bases between them. As DNA, the CDR3 is TGTGCCAGCAGCCCAGGTCAGCTTGTCACACCCCTCCACTTT. This codes for CASSPGQLVTPLHF.

The CDR3 spells CASSTSRAAGRNDNEKLFF. CDR3 coding DNA: TGTGCCAGTAGTACCTCCAGGGCAGCGGGCCGGAATGACAATGAAAAACTGTTTTTT. This chain links TRBV19 with TRBJ1-4; perhaps TRBD1 as D (5 bases). The CDR3 has 19 residues. V lost 4 bases and J 5 bases, leaving 26 bases between the germline ends. Germline V gene sequence: CDR1 LNHDA, CDR2 SQIVND (reference sequence).